This T cell receptor beta chain was recorded in a study of blood T cell repertoires in COVID-19. Study in general: COVID-19 samples collected from the United States, Italy and Spain covered acute and convalescent phases. In each case, the material was cDNA or gDNA derived from T cells, B-cell-depleted T cells, or PBMCs.

This CDR3 has 15 amino acids. J was trimmed by 3 bases and V by 0 bases; bases with no gene match: 3. Per germline, CDR1 SGDLS and CDR2 YYNGEE. Original handling: Amplification from reference gene primers served as the basis for estimated nucleated cell counts. Assay used: immunoSEQ multiplex PCR; TCRdb lists only in-frame clones, some missing. V and J calls and clone size are given by that table; D and trimming were obtained from the DNA. This sample has 25,000 to 30,000 clones, with roughly nine tenths found just once. The specimen was peripheral blood. The clonotype originates from a human donor in a cohort sampled during active COVID-19. The chain has TRBV9 and TRBJ1-2, with 9 bases matching TRBD1. DNA of the CDR3: TGTGCCAGCAGCGTAGGGGACAGGGCCTACTATGGCTACACCTTC. Its translation is CASSVGDRAYYGYTF.